This TCR beta chain was profiled in a study of blood T cells in healthy people across ages. General study findings and limits: The CMV status of each donor remained undetermined, and this could have confounded shifts in expanded clonotypes. The recorded TCR beta diversity per million T cells decreased in a roughly linear manner with age.

Through a sample-barcoded 5' primer and a J-beta primer mix, a second PCR was run for 7 to 11 cycles. TCRdb fed the 5' RACE reads into MiXCR, producing one record per CDR3 protein. The data contain 600,000 or so distinct CDR3 sequences, roughly 31% of them singletons. The germline gives CDR1 SGHTA, CDR2 FQGNSA. Trimming took 6 bases from V and 9 from J; bases not matched to a gene: 7. The CDR3 has 14 residues. Individuals who donated were healthy Caucasians from Russia aged about 6 to 100. A word on this clonotype: As yet, its antigen is unknown.

This sequence was found in a woman of 80 years or more in good health. The chain combines TRBV7-2 with TRBJ2-1; 11 bases agree with TRBD2. Source material: blood. CDR3 in DNA: TGTGCCAGCAGACCGGGACTAGCGGTTGGTGAGCAGTTCTTC. Translated: CASRPGLAVGEQFF.